These T cell receptor beta chains were read from a single sample in a study of T cell responses to AZD1222 COVID-19 vaccine. The assay was immunoSEQ multiplex PCR, and TCRdb's table has in-frame clones only and misses some. The sample holds roughly 77,000 clones, 88% seen once. This specimen consisted of peripheral blood, obtained on day 0 of MenACWY control vaccination. The receptors derive from an adult in good health. The conserved cysteine and the conserved F or W are not part of the CDR3 here. A D gene is named only where the DNA matches it firmly. The size of a clone is reported for some rows only, either as once, few or many, or as a class for expanded clones.

J gene | clone size | V gene | CDR3 length | D gene | CDR3 protein
TRBJ1-5 | - | TRBV6-5 | 12 | - | ASSWGGSNQPQH
TRBJ1-2 | - | TRBV9 | 16 | TRBD1 | ASSASNGQGLKNYGYT
TRBJ1-3 | - | TRBV7-9 | 13 | - | ASSFPRTTENTIY
TRBJ2-7 | - | TRBV6-5 | 13 | - | ASSYSQVGINEQY
TRBJ2-7 | - | TRBV6-5 | 12 | TRBD2 | ASRKTSGEYEQY
TRBJ1-6 | - | TRBV4-1 | 14 | - | ASSLGTGGYNSPLH
TRBJ1-1 | - | TRBV10-2 | 10 | - | ASAQVNTEAF
TRBJ2-3 | - | TRBV6-4 | 12 | TRBD2 | ASRERGGDDTQY
TRBJ1-1 | - | TRBV3-1/TRBV3-2 | 11 | - | ASSSTGGPGAF
TRBJ2-7 | - | TRBV5-4 | 14 | - | ASSLEPGMTSYEQY
TRBJ1-5 | - | TRBV7-9 | 12 | TRBD1 | ASSWGTVNQPQH
TRBJ1-4 | few | TRBV3-1/TRBV3-2 | 13 | TRBD1 | ASSPEMTGREKLF
TRBJ2-1 | once | TRBV6-1 | 16 | - | ASSDGALLISSYNEQF
TRBJ1-1 | - | TRBV19 | 11 | - | ASSRGRSTEAF
TRBJ1-1 | - | TRBV10-3 | 11 | - | AIRSGGNTEAF
TRBJ1-3 | - | TRBV7-2 | 13 | - | ASSLGWGRGNTIY
TRBJ2-1 | - | TRBV27 | 12 | - | ASSFDNSYNEQF
TRBJ1-2 | - | TRBV29-1 | 11 | - | SAFREAGGGYT
TRBJ2-2 | - | TRBV2 | 13 | TRBD1 | ASSERTGNTGELF
TRBJ2-7 | - | TRBV5-4 | 12 | - | ASSLDAHTYEQY
TRBJ1-4 | - | TRBV4-1 | 12 | TRBD1 | ASSPRQGGEKLF
TRBJ1-1 | - | TRBV14 | 15 | - | ASSQETVGTMNTEAF
TRBJ1-4 | - | TRBV5-6 | 12 | - | ASSSTATNEKLF
TRBJ2-6 | - | TRBV5-8 | 13 | TRBD1 | ASRPKGAGANVLT
TRBJ2-2 | - | TRBV11-2 | 14 | TRBD2 | ASSLEPSGVAGELF
TRBJ1-6 | - | TRBV18 | 13 | - | ASSPGDLGNSPLH
TRBJ1-1 | - | TRBV27 | 14 | - | ASSFLIQGLNTEAF
TRBJ2-7 | once | TRBV7-9 | 12 | - | ASSPQGSYYEQY
TRBJ2-1 | - | TRBV4-3 | 14 | TRBD1 | ASSPRSGGSYNEQF
TRBJ2-7 | - | TRBV6-6 | 11 | TRBD2 | ASRGSSGGITS
TRBJ2-7 | - | TRBV6-1 | 13 | TRBD2 | ASSKAGGQTYEQY
TRBJ2-5 | few | TRBV30 | 12 | - | AWSVIGTWGTQY
TRBJ1-2 | - | TRBV25-1 | 11 | - | ASSEQGMDGYT
TRBJ2-2 | few | TRBV19 | 10 | - | ASSHRNGELF
TRBJ2-5 | - | TRBV15 | 14 | - | ATSRDSWASRETQY
TRBJ1-2 | - | TRBV7-3 | 13 | TRBD1 | AGHTPGTGYYGYT
TRBJ2-3 | - | TRBV5-1 | 12 | - | ASSLEGGTDTQY
TRBJ2-7 | - | TRBV11-2 | 13 | - | ASSLDGGATYEQY
TRBJ2-7 | - | TRBV19 | 13 | - | ASSREAGATYEQY
TRBJ2-4 | - | TRBV5-1 | 13 | TRBD2 | ASSTPGTGGNIQY